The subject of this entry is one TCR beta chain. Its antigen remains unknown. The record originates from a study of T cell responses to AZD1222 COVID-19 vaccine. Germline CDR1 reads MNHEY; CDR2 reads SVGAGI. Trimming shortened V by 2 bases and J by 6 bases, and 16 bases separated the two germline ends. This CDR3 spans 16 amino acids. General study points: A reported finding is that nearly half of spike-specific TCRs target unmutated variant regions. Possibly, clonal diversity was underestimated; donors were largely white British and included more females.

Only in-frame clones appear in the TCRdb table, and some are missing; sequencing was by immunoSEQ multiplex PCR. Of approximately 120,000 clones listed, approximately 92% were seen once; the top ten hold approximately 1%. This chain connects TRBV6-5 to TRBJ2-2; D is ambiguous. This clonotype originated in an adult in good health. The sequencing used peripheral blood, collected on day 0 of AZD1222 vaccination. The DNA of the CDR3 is TGTGCCAGCAGTTACGACCTAGGAACCCTATCCGGGGAGCTGTTTTTT. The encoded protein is CASSYDLGTLSGELFF.